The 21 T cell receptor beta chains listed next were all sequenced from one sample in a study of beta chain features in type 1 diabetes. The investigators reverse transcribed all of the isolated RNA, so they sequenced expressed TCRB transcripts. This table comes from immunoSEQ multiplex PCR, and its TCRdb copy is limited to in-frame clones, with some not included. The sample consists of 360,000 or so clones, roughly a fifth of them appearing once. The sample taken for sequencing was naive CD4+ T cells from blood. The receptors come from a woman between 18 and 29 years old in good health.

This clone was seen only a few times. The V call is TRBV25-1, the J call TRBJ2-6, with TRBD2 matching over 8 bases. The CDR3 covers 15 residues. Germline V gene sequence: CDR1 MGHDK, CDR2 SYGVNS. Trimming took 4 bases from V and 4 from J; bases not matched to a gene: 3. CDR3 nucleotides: TGTGCCAGCAGTGCGGGGGGGTCGGGGGCCAACGTCCTGACTTTC. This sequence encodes CASSAGGSGANVLTF.

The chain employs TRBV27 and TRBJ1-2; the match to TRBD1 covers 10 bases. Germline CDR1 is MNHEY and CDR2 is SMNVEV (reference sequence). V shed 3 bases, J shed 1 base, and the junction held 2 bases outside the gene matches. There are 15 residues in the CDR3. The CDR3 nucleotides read TGTGCCAGCAGTTTTGGGGACAGGGGTAACTATGGCTACACCTTC. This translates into CASSFGDRGNYGYTF.

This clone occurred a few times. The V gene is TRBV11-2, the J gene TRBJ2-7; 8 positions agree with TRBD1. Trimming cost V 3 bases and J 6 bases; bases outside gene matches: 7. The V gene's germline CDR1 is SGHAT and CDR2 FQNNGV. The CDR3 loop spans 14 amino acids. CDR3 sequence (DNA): TGTGCCAGCAGCTTGGACAGGGAGTTGGGCGAGCAGTACTTC. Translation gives CASSLDRELGEQYF.

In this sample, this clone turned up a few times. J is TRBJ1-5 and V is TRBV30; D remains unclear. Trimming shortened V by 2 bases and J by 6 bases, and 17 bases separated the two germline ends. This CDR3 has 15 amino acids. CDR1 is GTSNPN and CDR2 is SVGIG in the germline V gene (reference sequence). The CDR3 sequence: CAWSPWTAGSQPQHF. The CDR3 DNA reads TGTGCCTGGAGTCCCTGGACGGCTGGGAGTCAGCCCCAGCATTTT. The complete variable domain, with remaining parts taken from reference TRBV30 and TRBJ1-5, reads SQTIHQWPATLVQPVGSPLSLECTVEGTSNPNLYWYRQAAGRGLQLLFYSVGIGQISSEVPQNLSASRPQDRQFILSSKKLLLSDSGFYLCAWSPWTAGSQPQHFGDGTRLSIL.

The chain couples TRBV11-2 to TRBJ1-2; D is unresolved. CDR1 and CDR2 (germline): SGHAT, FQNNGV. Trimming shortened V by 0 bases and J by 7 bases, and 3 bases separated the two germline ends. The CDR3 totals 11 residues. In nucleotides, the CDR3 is TGTGCCAGCAGCTTAGACGTTGGCTACACCTTC. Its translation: CASSLDVGYTF.

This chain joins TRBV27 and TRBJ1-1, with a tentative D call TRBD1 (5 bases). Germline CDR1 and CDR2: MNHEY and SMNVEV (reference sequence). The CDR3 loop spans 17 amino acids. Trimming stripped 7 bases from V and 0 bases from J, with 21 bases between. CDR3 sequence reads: CASNQGREGRMNTEAFF. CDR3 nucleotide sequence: TGTGCCAGCAACCAAGGCAGGGAGGGACGCATGAACACTGAAGCTTTCTTT.

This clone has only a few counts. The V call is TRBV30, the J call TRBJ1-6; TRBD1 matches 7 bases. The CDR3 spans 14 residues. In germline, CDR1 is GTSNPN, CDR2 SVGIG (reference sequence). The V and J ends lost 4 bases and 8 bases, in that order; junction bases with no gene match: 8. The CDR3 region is CAWTATGVDSPLHF. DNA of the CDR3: TGTGCCTGGACCGCTACAGGGGTTGATTCACCCCTCCACTTT.

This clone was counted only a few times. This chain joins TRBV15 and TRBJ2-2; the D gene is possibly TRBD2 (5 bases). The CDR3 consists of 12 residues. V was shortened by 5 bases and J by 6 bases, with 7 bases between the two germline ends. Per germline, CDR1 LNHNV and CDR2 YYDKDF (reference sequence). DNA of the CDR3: TGTGCCACCAGCGCCGGGGCCGGGGAGCTGTTTTTT. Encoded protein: CATSAGAGELFF.

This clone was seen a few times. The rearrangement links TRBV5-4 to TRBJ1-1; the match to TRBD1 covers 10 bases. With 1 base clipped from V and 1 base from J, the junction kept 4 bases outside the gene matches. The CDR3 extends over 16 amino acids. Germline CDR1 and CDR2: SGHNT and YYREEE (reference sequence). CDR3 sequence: CASSLWGQGRNTEAFF. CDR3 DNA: TGTGCCAGCAGCTTGTGGGGACAGGGGAGGAACACTGAAGCTTTCTTT. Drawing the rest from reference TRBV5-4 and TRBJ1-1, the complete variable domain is ETGVTQSPTHLIKTRGQQVTLRCSSQSGHNTVSWYQQALGQGPQFIFQYYREEENGRGNFPPRFSGLQFPNYSSELNVNALELDDSALYLCASSLWGQGRNTEAFFGQGTRLTVV.

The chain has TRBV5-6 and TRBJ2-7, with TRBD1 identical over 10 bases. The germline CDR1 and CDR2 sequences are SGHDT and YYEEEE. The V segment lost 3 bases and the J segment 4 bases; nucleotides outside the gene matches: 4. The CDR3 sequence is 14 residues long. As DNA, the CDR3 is TGTGCCAGCAGCTCGACAGGGGGCATGTACGAGCAGTACTTC. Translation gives CASSSTGGMYEQYF.

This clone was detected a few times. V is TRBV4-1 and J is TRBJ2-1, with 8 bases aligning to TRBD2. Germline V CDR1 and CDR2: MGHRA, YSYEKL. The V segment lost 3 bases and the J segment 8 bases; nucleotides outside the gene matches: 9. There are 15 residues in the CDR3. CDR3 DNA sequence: TGCGCCAGCAGCCAGGCGGGGGGACGCTGGGATGAGCAGTTCTTC. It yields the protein CASSQAGGRWDEQFF.

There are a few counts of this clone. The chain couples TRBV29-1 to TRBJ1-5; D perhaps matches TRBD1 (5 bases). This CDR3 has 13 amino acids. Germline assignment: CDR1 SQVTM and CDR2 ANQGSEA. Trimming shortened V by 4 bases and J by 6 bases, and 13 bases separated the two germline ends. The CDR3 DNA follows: TGCAGCGTTGGGGTAGGGGTAGGTCAGCCCCAGCATTTT. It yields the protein CSVGVGVGQPQHF.

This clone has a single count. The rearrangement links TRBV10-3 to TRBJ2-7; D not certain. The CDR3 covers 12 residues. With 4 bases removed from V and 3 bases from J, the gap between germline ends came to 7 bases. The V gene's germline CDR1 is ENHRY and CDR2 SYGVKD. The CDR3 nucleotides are TGTGCCATCAGTGCCGGAGACTACGAGCAGTACTTC. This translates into CAISAGDYEQYF.

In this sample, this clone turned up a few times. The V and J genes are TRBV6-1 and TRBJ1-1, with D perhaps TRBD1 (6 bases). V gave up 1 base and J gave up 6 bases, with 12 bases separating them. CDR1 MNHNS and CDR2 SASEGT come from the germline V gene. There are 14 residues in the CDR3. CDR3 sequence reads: CASSEGGGVPEAFF. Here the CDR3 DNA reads TGTGCCAGCAGTGAAGGAGGGGGAGTACCTGAAGCTTTCTTT.

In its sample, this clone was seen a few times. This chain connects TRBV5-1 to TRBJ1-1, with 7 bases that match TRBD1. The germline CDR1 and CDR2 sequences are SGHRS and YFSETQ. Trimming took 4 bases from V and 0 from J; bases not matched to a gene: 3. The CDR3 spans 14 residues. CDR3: CASSVRGMNTEAFF. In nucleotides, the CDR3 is TGCGCCAGCAGCGTCAGGGGGATGAACACTGAAGCTTTCTTT.

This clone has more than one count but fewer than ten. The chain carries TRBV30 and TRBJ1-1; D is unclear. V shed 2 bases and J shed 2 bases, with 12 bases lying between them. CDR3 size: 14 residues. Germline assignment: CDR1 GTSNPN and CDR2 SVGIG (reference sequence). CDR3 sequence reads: CAWSPRRANTEAFF. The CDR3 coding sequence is TGTGCCTGGAGTCCCCGGCGGGCTAACACTGAAGCTTTCTTT.

CDR3 bases: TGTGCCAGCAGCTCGGATCTAGCTTCTGGAAACACCATATATTTT. This encodes CASSSDLASGNTIYF. V and J are TRBV9 and TRBJ1-3; D remains ambiguous. The germline CDR1 and CDR2 sequences are SGDLS and YYNGEE. V dropped 4 bases and J dropped 1 base, with 12 bases sitting between them. This CDR3 is built from 15 residues. Looking up the rest from reference TRBV9 and TRBJ1-3 gives the full variable domain: DSGVTQTPKHLITATGQRVTLRCSPRSGDLSVYWYQQSLDQGLQFLIQYYNGEERAKGNILERFSAQQFPDLHSELNLSSLELGDSALYFCASSSDLASGNTIYFGEGSWLTVV.

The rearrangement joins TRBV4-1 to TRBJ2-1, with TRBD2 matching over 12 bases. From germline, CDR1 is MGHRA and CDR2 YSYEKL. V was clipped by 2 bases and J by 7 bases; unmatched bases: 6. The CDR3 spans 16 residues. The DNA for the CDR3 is TGCGCCAGCAGCCAACCTAGCGGGAGGGGCGGGAATGAGCAGTTCTTC. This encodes CASSQPSGRGGNEQFF.

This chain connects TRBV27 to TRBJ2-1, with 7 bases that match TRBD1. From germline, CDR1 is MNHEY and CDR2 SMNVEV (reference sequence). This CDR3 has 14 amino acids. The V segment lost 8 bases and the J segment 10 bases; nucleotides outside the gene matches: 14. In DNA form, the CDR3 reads TGTGCCAGCGGAACAGGGGAAGGGCTGGGGGAGCAGTTCTTC. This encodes CASGTGEGLGEQFF.

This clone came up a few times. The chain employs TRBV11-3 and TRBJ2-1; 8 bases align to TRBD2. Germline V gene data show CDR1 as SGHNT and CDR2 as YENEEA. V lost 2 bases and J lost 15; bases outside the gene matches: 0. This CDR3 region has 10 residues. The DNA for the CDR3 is TGTGCCAGCAGCTTAAGCGGGGGGTTCTTC. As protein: CASSLSGGFF.

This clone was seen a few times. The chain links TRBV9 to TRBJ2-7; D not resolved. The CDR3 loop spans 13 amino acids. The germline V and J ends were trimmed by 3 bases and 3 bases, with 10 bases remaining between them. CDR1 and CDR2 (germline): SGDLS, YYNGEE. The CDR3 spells CASSDPGGYEQYF. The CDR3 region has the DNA TGTGCCAGCAGCGATCCGGGTGGCTACGAGCAGTACTTC.